These 17 T cell receptor beta chains share one sample of origin, sequenced in a study of OX40 agonist ivuxolimab in advanced cancers. Some clones are missing from TCRdb's copy, which holds only in-frame ones; the method was immunoSEQ multiplex PCR. The sample lists about 82,000 clones, more than 85% occurring once. The specimen comprised CD4+ or CD8+ T cells sorted from blood, sampled in a trial of the OX40 agonist ivuxolimab. The receptors were sampled from an adult with an advanced solid tumor such as melanoma, head and neck, liver or kidney cancer.

The chain links TRBV7-3 to TRBJ2-1, with D possibly TRBD1 on 6 matching bases. Trimming pared 2 bases from V and 4 bases from J, leaving 12 bases between. CDR1 SGHTA and CDR2 FQGTGA come from the germline V gene. CDR3 length: 15 amino acids. For the CDR3, the DNA is TGTGCCAGCAGCTTACTCGGAGGACAGTACAATGAGCAGTTCTTC. This sequence encodes CASSLLGGQYNEQFF.

The V call is TRBV11-2, the J call TRBJ2-5, with TRBD1 matching over 11 bases. Germline loops: CDR1 SGHAT, CDR2 FQNNGV. The CDR3 is 15 residues long. With V trimmed by 3 bases and J by 5 bases, 5 bases remained unmatched. CDR3 amino acids: CASSFRTGGWETQYF. CDR3 in DNA: TGTGCCAGCAGCTTCCGGACAGGGGGCTGGGAGACCCAGTACTTC.

The rearrangement uses TRBV29-1 and TRBJ2-1, with 11 positions matching TRBD1. This CDR3 contains 15 residues. J lost 6 bases, V lost 5 bases, and 9 bases had no gene match. The V gene's germline CDR1 is SQVTM and CDR2 ANQGSEA. The CDR3 sequence: CSVSLGQGAFNEQFF. Written as DNA, the CDR3 is TGCAGCGTTTCCCTTGGACAGGGGGCCTTCAATGAGCAGTTCTTC.

The V gene is TRBV19, the J gene TRBJ2-3; unclear D gene. With 5 bases removed from V and 1 base from J, the gap between germline ends came to 13 bases. The V gene's germline CDR1 is LNHDA and CDR2 SQIVND (reference sequence). This CDR3 has 15 residues. The CDR3 region is CASSGSGIRTDTQYF. CDR3 nucleotides: TGTGCCAGTAGTGGGTCGGGCATACGCACAGATACGCAGTATTTT.

The chain is built from TRBV5-1 and TRBJ2-7, with TRBD1 identical over 8 bases. Germline V gene lookup returns CDR1 SGHRS and CDR2 YFSETQ. Germline trimming cut 3 bases from V and 4 bases from J; bases unmatched to any gene: 3. This CDR3 contains 13 residues. This CDR3 reads CASSSDRAYEQYF. The DNA of the CDR3 is TGCGCCAGCAGCTCGGACAGGGCGTACGAGCAGTACTTC.

The chain links TRBV11-3 to TRBJ1-1; D is uncertain. Trimming shortened V by 3 bases and J by 3 bases, and 8 bases separated the two germline ends. The germline V gene has CDR1 SGHNT and CDR2 YENEEA. The CDR3 covers 13 residues. In nucleotides, the CDR3 is TGTGCCAGCAGCTTCACCGGGGACACTGAAGCTTTCTTT. Translating gives CASSFTGDTEAFF. Full variable domain (remainder filled in from reference TRBV11-3 and TRBJ1-1): EAGVVQSPRYKIIEKKQPVAFWCNPISGHNTLYWYLQNLGQGPELLIRYENEEAVDDSQLPKDRFSAERLKGVDSTLKIQPAELGDSAVYLCASSFTGDTEAFFGQGTRLTVV.

This clone was picked up one time. The chain links TRBV19 to TRBJ2-3; maybe TRBD1 (5 bases). Trimming left V 9 bases short and J 5 bases short, with 15 bases between. The CDR3 has 13 amino acids. Germline loops: CDR1 LNHDA, CDR2 SQIVND (reference sequence). The CDR3: CARWEGELDTQYF. Here the CDR3 DNA reads TGTGCCAGGTGGGAAGGGGAATTAGATACGCAGTATTTT.

The chain recombines TRBV2 with TRBJ2-6, with no clear D. The V end was cut by 4 bases, the J end by 4 bases, with 8 bases between. Germline V gene lookup returns CDR1 SNHLY and CDR2 FYNNEI. CDR3 length equals 14 residues. Here the CDR3 reads CASSGQLGANVLTF. CDR3 coding DNA: TGTGCCAGCAGTGGGCAGCTGGGGGCCAACGTCCTGACTTTC.

The chain employs TRBV19 and TRBJ2-3; weak D call: TRBD2 (5 bases). The CDR3 covers 15 residues. The V end was cut by 5 bases, the J end by 1 base, with 13 bases between. Germline lookup yields CDR1 LNHDA and CDR2 SQIVND (reference sequence). CDR3: CASSPSWRGTDTQYF. Here the CDR3 DNA reads TGTGCCAGTAGTCCCTCCTGGCGGGGCACAGATACGCAGTATTTT.

This clone has only one observation. V is TRBV28 and J is TRBJ2-1; 12 nucleotides line up with TRBD1. Germline V gene lookup returns CDR1 MDHEN and CDR2 SYDVKM. The J segment lost 7 bases and the V segment lost 7 bases, leaving 11 bases of the junction unmatched. The CDR3 totals 16 residues. The CDR3 reads CASTLHGTGGLNEQFF. As DNA, the CDR3 is TGTGCCAGCACCCTTCATGGGACAGGGGGCTTGAATGAGCAGTTCTTC.

The CDR3 coding sequence is TGCGCCAGCAGCTGGGACAGGGAAGGGGTCCAGTACTTC. This translates into CASSWDREGVQYF. The chain joins TRBV5-1 to TRBJ2-5; 9 bases map to TRBD1. V shed 3 bases, J shed 10 bases, and the junction held 7 bases outside the gene matches. The CDR3 covers 13 residues. Germline CDR1 SGHRS, CDR2 YFSETQ. The complete variable domain, with remaining parts taken from reference TRBV5-1 and TRBJ2-5, reads KAGVTQTPRYLIKTRGQQVTLSCSPISGHRSVSWYQQTPGQGLQFLFEYFSETQRNKGNFPGRFSGRQFSNSRSEMNVSTLELGDSALYLCASSWDREGVQYFGPGTRLLVL.

This rearrangement joins TRBV28 to TRBJ2-2; 9 bases are a match to TRBD1. The V segment lost 6 bases and the J segment 4 bases; nucleotides outside the gene matches: 3. The CDR3 is made up of 14 amino acids. Germline lookup yields CDR1 MDHEN and CDR2 SYDVKM. Here the CDR3 reads CASSVQGATGELFF. The CDR3 DNA is TGTGCCAGCAGCGTACAGGGGGCCACCGGGGAGCTGTTTTTT. Full variable domain (outside the CDR3, taken from reference TRBV28 and TRBJ2-2): DVKVTQSSRYLVKRTGEKVFLECVQDMDHENMFWYRQDPGLGLRLIYFSYDVKMKEKGDIPEGYSVSREKKERFSLILESASTNQTSMYLCASSVQGATGELFFGEGSRLTVL.

This clone was picked up a small number of times. The V call is TRBV5-1, the J call TRBJ2-5; 11 bases map to TRBD2. V was clipped by 2 bases and J by 7 bases; unmatched bases: 7. The CDR3 totals 15 residues. Germline V gene lookup returns CDR1 SGHRS and CDR2 YFSETQ. This chain's CDR3 is CASSFALAGDTTQYF. CDR3 in DNA: TGCGCCAGCAGCTTCGCACTAGCGGGAGATACGACCCAGTACTTC.

The CDR3 is CASSYMRGNYGYTF. The CDR3, as DNA: TGTGCCAGCAGTTATATGAGAGGGAACTATGGCTACACCTTC. The chain joins TRBV7-2 to TRBJ1-2, with no clear D. This CDR3 region has 14 residues. V shed 6 bases and J shed 2 bases, with 13 bases lying between them. Germline V gene sequence: CDR1 SGHTA, CDR2 FQGNSA. Supplemented by reference TRBV7-2 and TRBJ1-2, the full variable domain reads GAGVSQSPSNKVTEKGKDVELRCDPISGHTALYWYRQSLGQGLEFLIYFQGNSAPDKSGLPSDRFSAERTGGSVSTLTIQRTQQEDSAVYLCASSYMRGNYGYTFGSGTRLTVV.

As for this clone: Other DNA sequences in the same sample also yield this CDR3. The chain uses TRBV20-1 and TRBJ2-5; D unclear. The CDR3 has 10 residues. The germline V gene encodes CDR1 DFQATT and CDR2 SNEGSKA (reference sequence). V lost 3 bases to trimming and J lost 2 bases, with 1 base between them. CDR3 sequence reads: CSASQETQYF. The CDR3 region has the DNA TGCAGTGCTAGTCAAGAGACCCAGTACTTC.

As concerns this clone: One end of the junction does not line up with germline, which may come from a read error. This rearrangement joins TRBV19 to TRBJ1-5; the D gene is possibly TRBD1 (5 bases). Per germline, CDR1 LNHDA and CDR2 SQIVND (reference sequence). The CDR3 contains 11 residues. CDR3 amino acids: CASRGDGRLIF. The CDR3 bases are TGTGCCAGTAGGGGGGACGGGAGGCTTATTTTT. The full variable domain, with the rest looked up from reference TRBV19 and TRBJ1-5, is DGGITQSPKYLFRKEGQNVTLSCEQNLNHDAMYWYRQDPGQGLRLIYYSQIVNDFQKGDIAEGYSVSREKKESFPLTVTSAQKNPTAFYLCASRGDGRLIFGDGTRLSIL.

This CDR3 is CASSLGWESGETQYF. The CDR3 nucleotides read TGTGCCAGCAGCTTAGGGTGGGAGTCGGGAGAGACCCAGTACTTC. The chain has TRBV7-9 and TRBJ2-5; D might be TRBD2 (5 bases). Germline CDR1 and CDR2: SEHNR and FQNEAQ (reference sequence). Trimming removed 1 base from V and 4 bases from J, with 13 bases in between. This CDR3 comprises 15 residues.